This T cell receptor beta chain derives from a study of blood T cell repertoires in COVID-19. Study background: The analysed material was cDNA or gDNA that came from T cells, B-cell-depleted T cells, or PBMCs.

As processed by the authors: Scientists estimated how many nucleated cells there were by amplifying reference gene primers. Generated by immunoSEQ multiplex PCR, the TCRdb table keeps only in-frame clones and is missing some. V and J calls and clone size are given by that table; D and trimming were obtained from the DNA. The sample lists fewer than 300,000 clones, 70% to 90% occurring once. The sequencing sample was made of peripheral blood. This sequence originates from a woman in her twenties or thirties with acute or convalescent COVID-19.

DNA of the CDR3: TGTGCCAGCAGCGGGAGAAATAGTAATGAAAAACTGTTTTTT. This gives the protein CASSGRNSNEKLFF. This sequence joins TRBV7-2 and TRBJ1-4; no definite D call. Germline CDR1 reads SGHTA; CDR2 reads FQGNSA. The CDR3 runs to 14 residues. Trimming took off 5 bases at V and 4 bases at J, with 11 bases between the two ends.